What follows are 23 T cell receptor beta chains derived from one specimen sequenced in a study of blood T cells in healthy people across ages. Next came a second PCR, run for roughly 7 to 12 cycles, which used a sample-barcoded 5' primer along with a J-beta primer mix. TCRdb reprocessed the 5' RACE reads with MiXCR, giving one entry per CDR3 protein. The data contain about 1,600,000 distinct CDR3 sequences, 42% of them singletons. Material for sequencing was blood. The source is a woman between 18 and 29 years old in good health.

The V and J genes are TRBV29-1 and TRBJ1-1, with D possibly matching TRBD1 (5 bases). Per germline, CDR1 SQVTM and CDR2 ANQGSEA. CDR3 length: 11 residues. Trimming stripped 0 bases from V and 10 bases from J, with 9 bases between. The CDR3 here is CSVEEPGLAFF. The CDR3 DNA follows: TGCAGCGTTGAAGAACCAGGGTTAGCTTTCTTT.

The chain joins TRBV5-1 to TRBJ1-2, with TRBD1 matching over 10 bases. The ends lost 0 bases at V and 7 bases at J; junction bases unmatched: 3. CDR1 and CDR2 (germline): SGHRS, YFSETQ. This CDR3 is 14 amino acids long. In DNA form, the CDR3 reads TGCGCCAGCAGCTTGGGGGACAGGGGAAGTGGCTACACCTTC. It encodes CASSLGDRGSGYTF.

CDR3 nucleotide sequence: TGTGCCAGCAGTTCCTCACGACTAGGGATGACCCAGTACTTC. This encodes CASSSSRLGMTQYF. The V gene is TRBV27, the J gene TRBJ2-7; possibly TRBD2 for D (6 bases). The end of the DNA aligns better with TRBJ2-5, so the J call may be wrong. The germline V gene encodes CDR1 MNHEY and CDR2 SMNVEV (reference sequence). The CDR3 runs 14 residues.

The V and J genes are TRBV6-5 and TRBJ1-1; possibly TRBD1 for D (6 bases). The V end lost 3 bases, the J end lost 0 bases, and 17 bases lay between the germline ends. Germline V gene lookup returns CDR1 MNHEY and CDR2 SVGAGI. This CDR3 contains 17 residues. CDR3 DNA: TGTGCCAGCAGTTATCGTGGGGGGCGGGGGATGAACACTGAAGCTTTCTTT. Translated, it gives CASSYRGGRGMNTEAFF.

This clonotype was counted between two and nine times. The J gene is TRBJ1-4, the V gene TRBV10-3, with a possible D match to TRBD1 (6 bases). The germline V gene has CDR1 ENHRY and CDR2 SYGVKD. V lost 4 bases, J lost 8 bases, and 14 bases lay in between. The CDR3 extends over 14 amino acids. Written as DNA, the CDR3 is TGTGCCATCAGTGTTGAACAGGGTTTGGAAAAACTGTTTTTT. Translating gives CAISVEQGLEKLFF.

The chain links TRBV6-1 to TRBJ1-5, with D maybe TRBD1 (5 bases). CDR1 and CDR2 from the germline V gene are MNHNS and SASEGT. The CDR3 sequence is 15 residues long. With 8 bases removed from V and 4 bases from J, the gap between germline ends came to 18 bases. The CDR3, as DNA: TGTGCCAGCCGACAGTCCCTCGTAACGAATCAGCCCCAGCATTTT. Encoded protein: CASRQSLVTNQPQHF.

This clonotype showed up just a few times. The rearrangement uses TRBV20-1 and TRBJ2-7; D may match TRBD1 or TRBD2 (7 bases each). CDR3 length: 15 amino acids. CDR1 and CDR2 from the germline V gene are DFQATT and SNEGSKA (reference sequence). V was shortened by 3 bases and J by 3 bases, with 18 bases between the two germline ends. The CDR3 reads CSASSRGDSNYEQYF. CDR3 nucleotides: TGCAGTGCTAGCTCCCGGGGGGACAGTAACTACGAGCAGTACTTC.

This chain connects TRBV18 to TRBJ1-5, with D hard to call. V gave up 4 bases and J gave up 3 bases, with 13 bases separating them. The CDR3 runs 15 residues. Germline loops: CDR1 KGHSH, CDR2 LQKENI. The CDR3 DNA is TGTGCCAGCTCACGCTCGGAACGATCCAATCAGCCCCAGCATTTT. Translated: CASSRSERSNQPQHF.

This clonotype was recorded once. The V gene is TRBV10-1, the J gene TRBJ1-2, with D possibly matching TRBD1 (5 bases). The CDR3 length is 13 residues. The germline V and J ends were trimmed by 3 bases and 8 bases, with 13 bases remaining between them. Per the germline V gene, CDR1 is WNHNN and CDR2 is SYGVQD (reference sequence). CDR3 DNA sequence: TGCGCCAGCAGTGACCCAGGGCGGGGAGGCTACACCTTC. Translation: CASSDPGRGGYTF.

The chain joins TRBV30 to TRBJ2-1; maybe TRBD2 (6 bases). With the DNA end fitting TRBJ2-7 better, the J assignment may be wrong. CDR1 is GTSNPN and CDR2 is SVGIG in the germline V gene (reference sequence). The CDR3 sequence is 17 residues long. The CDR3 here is CACPYQEGRSSYNEQYF. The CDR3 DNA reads TGTGCCTGCCCTTACCAGGAGGGGCGAAGCTCCTACAATGAGCAGTACTTC.

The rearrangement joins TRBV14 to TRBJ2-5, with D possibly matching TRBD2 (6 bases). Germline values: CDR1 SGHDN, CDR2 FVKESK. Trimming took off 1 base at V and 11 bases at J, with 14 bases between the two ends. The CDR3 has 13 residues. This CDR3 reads CASSQVLSGEQYF. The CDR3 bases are TGTGCCAGCAGCCAAGTCCTTAGCGGAGAGCAGTACTTC.

In nucleotides, the CDR3 is TGTGCCAGCAGCCAGGGGGACAGGGCTTACCCCTACGAGCAGTACTTC. Translation gives CASSQGDRAYPYEQYF. V gene TRBV4-2 combines with J gene TRBJ2-4, with 9 nucleotides matching TRBD1. The assigned J gene may be wrong: the sequence end matches TRBJ2-7 better. CDR1 is LGHNA and CDR2 is YNFKEQ in the germline V gene. The CDR3 covers 16 residues.

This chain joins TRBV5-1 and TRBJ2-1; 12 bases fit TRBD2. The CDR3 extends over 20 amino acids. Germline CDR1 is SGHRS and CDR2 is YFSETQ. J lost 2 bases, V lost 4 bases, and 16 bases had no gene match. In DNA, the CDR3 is TGCGCCAGCAGCAAATACGTCACTAGCGGGGGGACTTCGGCCTACAATGAGCAGTTCTTC. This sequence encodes CASSKYVTSGGTSAYNEQFF. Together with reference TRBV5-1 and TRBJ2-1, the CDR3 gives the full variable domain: KAGVTQTPRYLIKTRGQQVTLSCSPISGHRSVSWYQQTPGQGLQFLFEYFSETQRNKGNFPGRFSGRQFSNSRSEMNVSTLELGDSALYLCASSKYVTSGGTSAYNEQFFGPGTRLTVL.

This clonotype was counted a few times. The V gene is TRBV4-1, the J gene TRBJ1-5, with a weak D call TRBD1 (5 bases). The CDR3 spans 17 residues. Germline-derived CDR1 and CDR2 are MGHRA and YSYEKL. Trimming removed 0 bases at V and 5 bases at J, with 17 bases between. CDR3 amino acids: CASSQDAIGAGDQPQHF. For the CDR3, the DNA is TGCGCCAGCAGCCAAGACGCTATAGGGGCCGGGGATCAGCCCCAGCATTTT.

This CDR3 reads CASSPPLAGGPGSTDTQYF. CDR3 coding DNA: TGTGCCAGCAGTCCACCCCTAGCGGGGGGGCCGGGTAGCACAGATACGCAGTATTTT. The chain uses TRBV3-1 and TRBJ2-3; 12 bases map to TRBD2. Germline values: CDR1 LGHDT, CDR2 YNNKEL (reference sequence). V shed 6 bases, J shed 0 bases, and the junction held 13 bases outside the gene matches. There are 19 residues in the CDR3.

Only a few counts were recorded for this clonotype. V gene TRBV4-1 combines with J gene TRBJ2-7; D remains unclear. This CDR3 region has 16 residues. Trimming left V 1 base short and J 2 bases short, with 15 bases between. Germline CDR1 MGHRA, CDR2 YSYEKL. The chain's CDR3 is CASSQGGGIQTYEQYF. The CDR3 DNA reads TGCGCCAGCAGCCAAGGAGGTGGGATACAAACCTACGAGCAGTACTTC.

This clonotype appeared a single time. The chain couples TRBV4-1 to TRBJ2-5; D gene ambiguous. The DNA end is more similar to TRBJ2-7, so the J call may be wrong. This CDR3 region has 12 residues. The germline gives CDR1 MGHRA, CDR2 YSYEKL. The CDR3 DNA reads TGCGCCAGCAGCCCCCCGACCGCCGAGCAGTACTTC. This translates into CASSPPTAEQYF.

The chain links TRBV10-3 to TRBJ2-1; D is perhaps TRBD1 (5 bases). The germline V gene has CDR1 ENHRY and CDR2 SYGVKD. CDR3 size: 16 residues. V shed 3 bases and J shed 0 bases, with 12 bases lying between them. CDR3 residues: CAISDLGDSSYNEQFF. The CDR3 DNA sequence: TGTGCCATCAGTGATTTAGGGGATTCCTCCTACAATGAGCAGTTCTTC.

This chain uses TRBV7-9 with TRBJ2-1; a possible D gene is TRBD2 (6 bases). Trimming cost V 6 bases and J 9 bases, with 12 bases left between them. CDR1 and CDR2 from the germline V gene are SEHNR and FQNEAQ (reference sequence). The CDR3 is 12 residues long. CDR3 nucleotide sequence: TGTGCCAGCAGTCATGGGGGGACTGAGCAGTTCTTC. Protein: CASSHGGTEQFF.

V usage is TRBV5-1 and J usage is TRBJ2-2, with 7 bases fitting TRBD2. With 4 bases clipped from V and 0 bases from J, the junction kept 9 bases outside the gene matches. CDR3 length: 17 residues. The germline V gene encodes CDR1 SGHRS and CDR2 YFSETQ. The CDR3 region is CASSNPRDYPNTGELFF. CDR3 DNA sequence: TGCGCCAGCAGCAACCCCCGGGACTACCCGAACACCGGGGAGCTGTTTTTT.

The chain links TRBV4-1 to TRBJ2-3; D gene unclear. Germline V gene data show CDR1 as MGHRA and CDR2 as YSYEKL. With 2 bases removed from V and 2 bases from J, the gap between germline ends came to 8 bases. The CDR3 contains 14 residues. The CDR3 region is CASSQRVNTDTQYF. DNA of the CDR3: TGCGCCAGCAGCCAACGAGTCAACACAGATACGCAGTATTTT.

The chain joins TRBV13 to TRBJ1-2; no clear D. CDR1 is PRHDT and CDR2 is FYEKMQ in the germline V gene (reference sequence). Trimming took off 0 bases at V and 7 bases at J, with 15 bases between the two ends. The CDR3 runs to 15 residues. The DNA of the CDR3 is TGTGCCAGCAGCTTAGGAGGCGGCAGATTCGGTGGCTACACCTTC. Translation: CASSLGGGRFGGYTF.

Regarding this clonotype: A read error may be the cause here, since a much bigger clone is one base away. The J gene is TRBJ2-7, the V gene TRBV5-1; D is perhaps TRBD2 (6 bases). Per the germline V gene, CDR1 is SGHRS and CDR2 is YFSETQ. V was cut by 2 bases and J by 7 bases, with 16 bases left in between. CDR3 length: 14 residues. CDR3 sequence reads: CASSFGGANNEQYF. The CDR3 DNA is TGCGCCAGCAGCTTCGGCGGGGCAAACAATGAGCAGTACTTC.